Listed below are T cell receptor beta chains from one sample, sequenced in a study of blood T cell repertoires in COVID-19. TCRdb's table, derived via immunoSEQ multiplex PCR, lists solely in-frame clones and lacks some. The sample carries about 280,000 clones, roughly 85% recorded once. The sample consisted of peripheral blood. The receptors stem from a man aged 50 to 60 with active or convalescent COVID-19. CDR3s include the opening cysteine and the closing phenylalanine or tryptophan. Fields, in order: CDR3 protein, CDR3 DNA, D gene, J gene, clone size, V gene. A D gene is named only where the DNA matches it firmly. Clone size is not always given. Where it is, it says once, few, many or a class for expanded clones.

CDR3 protein: CASSSVLTGYEQYF; CDR3 DNA: TGTGCCAGCAGTTCCGTACTCACAGGCTACGAGCAGTACTTC; D gene: .; J gene: TRBJ2-7; clone size: .; V gene: TRBV6-2/TRBV6-3
CDR3 protein: CAISEFWDSGNSPLHF; CDR3 DNA: TGTGCCATCAGTGAGTTTTGGGACAGCGGTAATTCACCCCTCCACTTT; D gene: TRBD1; J gene: TRBJ1-6; clone size: .; V gene: TRBV10-3
CDR3 protein: CASSFEDYEQDTQYF; CDR3 DNA: TGTGCCAGCAGTTTTGAAGACTACGAGCAAGATACGCAGTATTTT; D gene: .; J gene: TRBJ2-3; clone size: few; V gene: TRBV28
CDR3 protein: CASSFYRGATNYGYTF; CDR3 DNA: TGTGCCAGCAGCTTCTACAGGGGAGCGACCAACTATGGCTACACCTTC; D gene: TRBD1; J gene: TRBJ1-2; clone size: .; V gene: TRBV5-4
CDR3 protein: CASSLVGGGYTF; CDR3 DNA: TGTGCCAGCAGCTTAGTAGGAGGGGGCTACACCTTC; D gene: .; J gene: TRBJ1-2; clone size: .; V gene: TRBV7-2
CDR3 protein: CASSETGRFYGYTF; CDR3 DNA: TGTGCCAGCAGCGAAACCGGCAGGTTCTATGGCTACACCTTC; D gene: .; J gene: TRBJ1-2; clone size: .; V gene: TRBV9
CDR3 protein: CASSLTRVGLGRPRYNEQYF; CDR3 DNA: TGTGCCAGCAGCTTAACGCGTGTCGGCCTCGGGAGACCCAGGTATAACGAGCAGTACTTC; D gene: .; J gene: TRBJ2-7; clone size: .; V gene: TRBV7-8
CDR3 protein: CASSLAGGSTDTQYF; CDR3 DNA: TGTGCCAGCAGCTTAGCAGGGGGCTCCACAGATACGCAGTATTTT; D gene: TRBD1; J gene: TRBJ2-3; clone size: .; V gene: TRBV7-9
CDR3 protein: CASSTRGGMNTEAFF; CDR3 DNA: TGTGCCAGCAGCACCCGGGGAGGGATGAACACTGAAGCTTTCTTT; D gene: .; J gene: TRBJ1-1; clone size: .; V gene: TRBV7-9
CDR3 protein: CASSHRGLNEQYF; CDR3 DNA: TGTGCCAGCAGCCACAGGGGGCTCAACGAGCAGTACTTC; D gene: TRBD1; J gene: TRBJ2-7; clone size: .; V gene: TRBV27
CDR3 protein: CASSVAGGPYEQYF; CDR3 DNA: TGTGCCAGCTCGGTGGCGGGAGGGCCATACGAGCAGTACTTC; D gene: TRBD2; J gene: TRBJ2-7; clone size: .; V gene: TRBV18
CDR3 protein: CASSGGTGVNPGEQYF; CDR3 DNA: TGTGCCAGCAGTGGGGGGACAGGCGTAAATCCGGGCGAGCAGTACTTC; D gene: TRBD1; J gene: TRBJ2-7; clone size: once; V gene: TRBV7-9
CDR3 protein: CASGAPPEQYF; CDR3 DNA: TGTGCCAGTGGGGCTCCCCCCGAGCAGTACTTC; D gene: .; J gene: TRBJ2-7; clone size: few; V gene: TRBV3-1/TRBV3-2
CDR3 protein: CATRGRGGSGNTIYF; CDR3 DNA: TGTGCCACCCGAGGCCGGGGGGGATCTGGAAACACCATATATTTT; D gene: .; J gene: TRBJ1-3; clone size: .; V gene: TRBV6-5
CDR3 protein: CASSAQGSNQPQHF; CDR3 DNA: TGTGCCAGCAGCGCACAGGGAAGCAATCAGCCCCAGCATTTT; D gene: .; J gene: TRBJ1-5; clone size: .; V gene: TRBV6-5
CDR3 protein: CSAWTGNGYTF; CDR3 DNA: TGCAGCGCCTGGACAGGGAATGGCTACACCTTC; D gene: TRBD1; J gene: TRBJ1-2; clone size: .; V gene: TRBV29-1
CDR3 protein: CAISESSGRFYNEQFF; CDR3 DNA: TGTGCCATCAGTGAGTCCAGCGGGAGGTTCTACAATGAGCAGTTCTTC; D gene: TRBD2; J gene: TRBJ2-1; clone size: .; V gene: TRBV10-3
CDR3 protein: CASSLDSGRTGELFF; CDR3 DNA: TGTGCCAGTAGTTTAGATAGCGGGAGAACCGGGGAGCTGTTTTTT; D gene: TRBD2; J gene: TRBJ2-2; clone size: .; V gene: TRBV19
CDR3 protein: CATGPGGIETQYF; CDR3 DNA: TGTGCCACCGGACCGGGGGGGATAGAGACCCAGTACTTC; D gene: TRBD2; J gene: TRBJ2-5; clone size: .; V gene: TRBV24-1
CDR3 protein: CASGLVLTEAFF; CDR3 DNA: TGTGCTAGTGGTTTGGTACTTACTGAAGCTTTCTTT; D gene: .; J gene: TRBJ1-1; clone size: .; V gene: TRBV12-5
CDR3 protein: CASSYSGTSGGTYNEQFF; CDR3 DNA: TGTGCCAGCAGTTACTCGGGCACTAGTGGCGGGACCTACAATGAGCAGTTCTTC; D gene: .; J gene: TRBJ2-1; clone size: .; V gene: TRBV6-2/TRBV6-3
CDR3 protein: CASSLNPLSNGYTF; CDR3 DNA: TGTGCCAGCAGTTTAAATCCACTCTCAAATGGCTACACCTTC; D gene: .; J gene: TRBJ1-2; clone size: .; V gene: TRBV6-5
CDR3 protein: CASSQEGGGTDTQYF; CDR3 DNA: TGCGCCAGCAGCCAAGAGGGGGGGGGCACAGATACGCAGTATTTT; D gene: TRBD2; J gene: TRBJ2-3; clone size: .; V gene: TRBV4-1
CDR3 protein: CASSQGRLVPSYNEQFF; CDR3 DNA: TGCGCCAGCAGCCAAGGTCGGCTAGTTCCCTCCTACAATGAGCAGTTCTTC; D gene: .; J gene: TRBJ2-1; clone size: .; V gene: TRBV4-1
CDR3 protein: CASSMGQLQETQYF; CDR3 DNA: TGCGCCAGCAGCATGGGACAGCTCCAAGAGACCCAGTACTTC; D gene: TRBD1; J gene: TRBJ2-5; clone size: .; V gene: TRBV5-1
CDR3 protein: CASGRSGRYEQFF; CDR3 DNA: TGTGCCAGTGGGAGGAGCGGGAGGTATGAGCAGTTCTTC; D gene: TRBD2; J gene: TRBJ2-1; clone size: few; V gene: TRBV19
CDR3 protein: CAISAGYGETQYF; CDR3 DNA: TGTGCCATCAGTGCGGGGTACGGGGAGACCCAGTACTTC; D gene: .; J gene: TRBJ2-5; clone size: .; V gene: TRBV10-3
CDR3 protein: CASSGGQGARTLGQFF; CDR3 DNA: TGTGCCAGCAGCGGAGGACAGGGGGCGCGCACCCTCGGGCAGTTCTTC; D gene: TRBD1; J gene: TRBJ2-1; clone size: .; V gene: TRBV9
CDR3 protein: CASTGTSGRASGDTQYF; CDR3 DNA: TGCGCCAGCACCGGGACTAGCGGGAGGGCCTCAGGAGATACGCAGTATTTT; D gene: TRBD2; J gene: TRBJ2-3; clone size: .; V gene: TRBV5-1
CDR3 protein: CASSAIDRSNTEAFF; CDR3 DNA: TGTGCCAGCAGCGCCATCGACAGATCTAACACTGAAGCTTTCTTT; D gene: .; J gene: TRBJ1-1; clone size: .; V gene: TRBV7-9
CDR3 protein: CASSPSSGRAEQYF; CDR3 DNA: TGTGCCAGCAGCCCGTCTAGCGGGAGGGCCGAGCAGTACTTC; D gene: TRBD2; J gene: TRBJ2-7; clone size: .; V gene: TRBV5-4
CDR3 protein: CASSPRGPYEQYF; CDR3 DNA: TGTGCCAGTTCGCCGAGGGGGCCCTACGAGCAGTACTTC; D gene: TRBD1; J gene: TRBJ2-7; clone size: .; V gene: TRBV28
CDR3 protein: CASSRLAGGSRGPETQYF; CDR3 DNA: TGTGCCAGCTCCCGACTAGCGGGAGGGTCTAGGGGGCCCGAGACCCAGTACTTC; D gene: TRBD2; J gene: TRBJ2-5; clone size: .; V gene: TRBV27
CDR3 protein: CASGEGVGQPQHF; CDR3 DNA: TGTGCCAGCGGCGAGGGAGTTGGGCAGCCCCAGCATTTT; D gene: .; J gene: TRBJ1-5; clone size: .; V gene: TRBV28
CDR3 protein: CASSYDRHSYEQYF; CDR3 DNA: TGTGCCAGCAGTTATGACAGACACTCATACGAGCAGTACTTC; D gene: .; J gene: TRBJ2-7; clone size: .; V gene: TRBV6-5
CDR3 protein: CASSQFTMLRGLWDTEAFF; CDR3 DNA: TGCGCCAGCAGTCAATTTACGATGCTCAGGGGGCTTTGGGACACTGAAGCTTTCTTT; D gene: TRBD1; J gene: TRBJ1-1; clone size: .; V gene: TRBV23-1